Described below is a single T cell receptor beta chain sequence and its context. This CDR3 is built from 13 residues. CDR1 SGHDT and CDR2 YYEEEE come from the germline V gene. The V and J ends lost 3 bases and 2 bases, in that order; junction bases with no gene match: 1. This entry belongs to a study of control samples from healthy donors and cancer patients. Using immunoSEQ multiplex PCR, the repertoire was profiled, and TCRdb retains in-frame clones only, with some absent. This sample has around 68,000 clones, with about 80% found just once. The rearrangement joins TRBV5-6 to TRBJ1-2; 7 positions match TRBD1. This clonotype originated in a man aged 50-59 years in good health. The sample comprised blood. This chain's CDR3 is CASSSGQNYGYTF. The CDR3 coding sequence is TGTGCCAGCAGCTCGGGACAGAACTATGGCTACACCTTC.